This TCR beta chain was documented in a study of identical twins. Findings of the study overall: Conclusions were drawn cross-sectionally by statistical analysis, without following the same donors. A lower insertion count was a feature of abundant cord blood beta clonotypes, with no such feature in memory repertoires.

The table lists this clonotype with a few counts. The antigen is undetermined. TCRdb reanalysed the 5' RACE reads using MiXCR and keeps one entry per CDR3 protein. The table records roughly 710,000 distinct CDR3 sequences, roughly 6% of them present only once. Healthy Caucasians made up all donors. The sequencing sample was made of naive T cells sorted from blood. This clonotype originated in a man aged 18 to 30 in good health.

CDR3 DNA: TGCGCCAGCAGCCCGGCCGACGGTGGGGTGAACACTGAAGCTTTCTTT. This encodes CASSPADGGVNTEAFF. V gene TRBV5-1 combines with J gene TRBJ1-1; D gene ambiguous. Germline V gene data show CDR1 as SGHRS and CDR2 as YFSETQ. This CDR3 contains 16 residues. Trimming took 4 bases from V and 0 from J, leaving 16 bases between them.